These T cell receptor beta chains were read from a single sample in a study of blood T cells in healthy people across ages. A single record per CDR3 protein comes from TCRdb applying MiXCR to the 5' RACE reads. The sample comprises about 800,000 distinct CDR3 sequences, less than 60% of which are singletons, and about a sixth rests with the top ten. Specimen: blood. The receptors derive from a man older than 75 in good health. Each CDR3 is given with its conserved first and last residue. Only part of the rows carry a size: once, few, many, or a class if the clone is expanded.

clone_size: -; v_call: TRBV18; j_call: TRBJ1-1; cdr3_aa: CASSLVIGNGGTEAFF
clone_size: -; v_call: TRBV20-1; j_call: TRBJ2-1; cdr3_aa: CSGTGDGNEQFF
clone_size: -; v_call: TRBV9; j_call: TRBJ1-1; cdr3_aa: CASSVEQGNTEAFF
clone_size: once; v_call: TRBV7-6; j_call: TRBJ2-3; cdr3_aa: CASSRRTSGRGADTQYF
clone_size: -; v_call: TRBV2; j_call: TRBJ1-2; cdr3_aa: CASSSGQGASGYTF
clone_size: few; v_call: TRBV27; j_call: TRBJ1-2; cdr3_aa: CARDDSYTF
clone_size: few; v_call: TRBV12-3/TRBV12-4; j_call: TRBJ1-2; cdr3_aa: CASSLRDRIEDYGYTF
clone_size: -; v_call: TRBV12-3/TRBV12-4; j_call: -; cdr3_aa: CASRGVAIEQYF
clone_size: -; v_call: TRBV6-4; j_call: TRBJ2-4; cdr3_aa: CASSDSNLGEQYF
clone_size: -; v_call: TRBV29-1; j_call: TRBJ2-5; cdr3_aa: CSVEVASGSKETQYF
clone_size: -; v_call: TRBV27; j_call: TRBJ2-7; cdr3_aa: CASSLSGPSYNEQYF
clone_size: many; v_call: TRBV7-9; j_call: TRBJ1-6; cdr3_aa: CASSFADWTGSRSPLHF
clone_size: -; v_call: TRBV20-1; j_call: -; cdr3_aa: CSAVVAGRNNEQYF
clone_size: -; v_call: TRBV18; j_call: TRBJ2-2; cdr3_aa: CASSPAGRNTGELFF
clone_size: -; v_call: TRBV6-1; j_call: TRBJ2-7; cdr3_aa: CASSEKKAPENEQYF
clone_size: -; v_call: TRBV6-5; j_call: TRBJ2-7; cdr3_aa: CASSERTGFYEQYF
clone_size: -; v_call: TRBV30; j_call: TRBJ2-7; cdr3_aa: CAWATGISSYEQYF
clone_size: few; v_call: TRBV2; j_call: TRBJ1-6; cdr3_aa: CASSVETQSSYNSPLHF
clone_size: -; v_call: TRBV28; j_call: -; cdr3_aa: CASSFPLASPEQYF
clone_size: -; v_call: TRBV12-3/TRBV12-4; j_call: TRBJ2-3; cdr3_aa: CASSFWVKFSVSRDTQYF
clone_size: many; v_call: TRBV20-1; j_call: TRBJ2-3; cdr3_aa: CSASPGDSTDTQYF
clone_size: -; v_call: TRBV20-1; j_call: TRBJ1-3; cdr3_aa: CSAGTGGWTGNTIYF
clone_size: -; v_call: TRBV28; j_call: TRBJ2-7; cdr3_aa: CATLEPSSSYEQYF
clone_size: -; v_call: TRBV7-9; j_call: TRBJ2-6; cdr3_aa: CASSQTTGIGANVLTF
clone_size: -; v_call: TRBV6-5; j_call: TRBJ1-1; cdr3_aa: CASSYEQNTEAFF
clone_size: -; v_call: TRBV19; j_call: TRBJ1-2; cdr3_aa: CASSIGGDGNYGYTF
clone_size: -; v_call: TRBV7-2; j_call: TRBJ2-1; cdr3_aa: CASSFLAPYNEQFF